Each of the 30 T cell receptor beta chains below was sequenced from the same sample in a study of blood T cells in healthy people across ages. Through a sample-barcoded 5' primer and a J-beta primer mix, a second PCR was run for roughly 7 to 11 cycles. A single record per CDR3 protein comes from TCRdb applying MiXCR to the 5' RACE reads. The table has fewer than 1.5 million distinct CDR3 sequences, 42% seen once. The specimen sequenced was blood. All receptors derive from a woman aged 18-35 years in good health.

This chain links TRBV2 with TRBJ2-5, with 7 bases matching TRBD1. The germline gives CDR1 SNHLY, CDR2 FYNNEI. J lost 1 base, V lost 0 bases, and 2 bases had no gene match. The CDR3 is made up of 15 amino acids. CDR3 amino acids: CASSEARDSQETQYF. CDR3 bases: TGTGCCAGCAGTGAAGCCCGGGACAGCCAAGAGACCCAGTACTTC.

This sequence joins TRBV9 and TRBJ1-2; the match to TRBD1 covers 7 bases. Germline CDR1 and CDR2: SGDLS and YYNGEE. The CDR3 runs to 15 residues. The ends lost 4 bases at V and 3 bases at J; junction bases unmatched: 9. The CDR3 DNA is TGTGCCAGCAGCCCATCACAGGGGTTGTACTATGGCTACACCTTC. Its protein product is CASSPSQGLYYGYTF.

The gene calls are TRBV20-1 and TRBJ1-1, with 12 bases lining up with TRBD1. In germline, CDR1 is DFQATT, CDR2 SNEGSKA (reference sequence). The CDR3 length is 13 residues. The V and J ends lost 4 bases and 10 bases, in that order; junction bases with no gene match: 7. CDR3 sequence reads: CSATGTGGSGAFF. The CDR3 region has the DNA TGCAGTGCTACCGGGACAGGGGGCAGCGGAGCTTTCTTT.

This clonotype was seen a handful of times. The genes are TRBV27 and TRBJ2-1, with D maybe TRBD1 (6 bases). The germline gives CDR1 MNHEY, CDR2 SMNVEV (reference sequence). V was clipped by 7 bases and J by 7 bases, with 14 bases between them. This CDR3 comprises 13 residues. Written as DNA, the CDR3 is TGTGCCAGCACCTTTTTAGGGGGAAATGAGCAGTTCTTC. Translation gives CASTFLGGNEQFF.

The chain carries TRBV6-5 and TRBJ2-5; 8 nucleotides agree with TRBD2. The ends lost 4 bases at V and 1 base at J; junction bases unmatched: 14. Germline V gives CDR1 MNHEY, CDR2 SVGAGI. The CDR3 has 18 amino acids. Written as DNA, the CDR3 is TGTGCCAGCAGTTTTAGCGGGAAAGACGGGTGGGGCCAAGAGACCCAGTACTTC. Encoded protein: CASSFSGKDGWGQETQYF.

The chain couples TRBV25-1 to TRBJ2-5, with D unresolved. The DNA end lines up better with TRBJ2-7; the J call may be wrong. The CDR3 covers 14 residues. The germline V gene encodes CDR1 MGHDK and CDR2 SYGVNS. DNA for the CDR3: TGTGCCAGCAGTGAAGTTCGACCCGAGAGCGAGCAGTACTTC. It codes for CASSEVRPESEQYF.

This CDR3 reads CASSYRQPSAANTGELFF. The CDR3 DNA sequence: TGTGCCAGCAGTTACCGGCAGCCTTCAGCCGCGAACACCGGGGAGCTGTTTTTT. The V gene is TRBV6-5, the J gene TRBJ2-2, with D uncertain. Germline CDR1 and CDR2: MNHEY and SVGAGI. This CDR3 contains 18 residues. Trimming stripped 2 bases from V and 0 bases from J, with 16 bases between.

The chain employs TRBV2 and TRBJ1-1; possibly TRBD1 for D (5 bases). V lost 10 bases and J 3 bases, leaving 21 bases between the germline ends. Germline assignment: CDR1 SNHLY and CDR2 FYNNEI. This CDR3 is 15 amino acids long. Here the CDR3 reads CATAKDRDAYTEAFF. CDR3 coding DNA: TGTGCCACCGCCAAAGACCGGGACGCATACACTGAAGCTTTCTTT.

The V gene is TRBV5-6, the J gene TRBJ2-3, with a possible D match to TRBD2 (6 bases). Germline CDR1 and CDR2: SGHDT and YYEEEE. V lost 9 bases and J 1 base, leaving 15 bases between the germline ends. The CDR3 consists of 14 residues. DNA for the CDR3: TGTGCCACCCAGCGGAGGGCGGGCACAGATACGCAGTATTTT. Encoded protein: CATQRRAGTDTQYF.

The chain combines TRBV4-1 with TRBJ2-7, with D perhaps matching TRBD1 or TRBD2 (5 bases each). The length of the CDR3 is 15 residues. CDR1 and CDR2 (germline): MGHRA, YSYEKL. V lost 0 bases to trimming and J lost 4 bases, with 13 bases between them. The CDR3 spells CASSQDPGRWYEQYF. The DNA of the CDR3 is TGCGCCAGCAGCCAAGATCCGGGGCGTTGGTACGAGCAGTACTTC.

The chain joins TRBV6-2 or TRBV6-3 to TRBJ1-1; 7 bases line up with TRBD1. This CDR3 comprises 17 residues. Germline assignment: CDR1 MNHEY and CDR2 SVGEGT. Trimming cost V 2 bases and J 3 bases; bases outside gene matches: 12. CDR3 in amino acids: CASSYQQGQAFYTEAFF. The CDR3 DNA sequence: TGTGCCAGCAGTTACCAACAAGGACAGGCCTTTTACACTGAAGCTTTCTTT.

The genes are TRBV20-1 and TRBJ2-6, with D unresolved. Germline V lookup: CDR1 DFQATT, CDR2 SNEGSKA (reference sequence). Trimming took off 5 bases at V and 1 base at J, with 6 bases between the two ends. The CDR3 runs 13 residues. DNA for the CDR3: TGCAGTGCTTACCGATCTGGGGCCAACGTCCTGACTTTC. Protein: CSAYRSGANVLTF.

This chain uses TRBV10-3 with TRBJ2-3; the D is unclear. V was shortened by 6 bases and J by 1 base, with 14 bases between the two germline ends. Germline V gene lookup returns CDR1 ENHRY and CDR2 SYGVKD. The length of the CDR3 is 15 residues. DNA for the CDR3: TGTGCCATCAGAGACGTAGGAAATGGCACAGATACGCAGTATTTT. Its protein product is CAIRDVGNGTDTQYF.

The chain uses TRBV5-1 and TRBJ2-5; TRBD2 aligns across 9 bases. CDR3 length: 15 amino acids. V lost 4 bases to trimming and J lost 11 bases; unmatched junction nucleotides: 15. Germline CDR1 is SGHRS and CDR2 is YFSETQ. Written as DNA, the CDR3 is TGCGCCAGCAGCGACCGGACTAGCGCAAACAATGAGCAGTACTTC. It is translated as CASSDRTSANNEQYF.

This rearrangement joins TRBV11-2 to TRBJ2-3; 7 bases match TRBD2. With 5 bases clipped from V and 0 bases from J, the junction kept 11 bases outside the gene matches. The CDR3 sequence is 17 residues long. Germline V lookup: CDR1 SGHAT, CDR2 FQNNGV. This CDR3 reads CASSPPGRELSTDTQYF. The CDR3 coding sequence is TGTGCCAGCAGCCCTCCCGGGCGGGAGCTTAGCACAGATACGCAGTATTTT.

The chain combines TRBV10-1 with TRBJ2-5; D assignment may be TRBD1 or TRBD2 (6 bases each). The end of the DNA is better explained by TRBJ2-7, so the J call may be wrong. Germline V gives CDR1 WNHNN, CDR2 SYGVQD (reference sequence). The CDR3 contains 16 residues. The CDR3: CASSNLVLGGQNEQYF. The CDR3 bases are TGCGCCAGCAGCAACCTCGTGTTGGGGGGCCAGAACGAGCAGTACTTC.

The chain couples TRBV5-1 to TRBJ2-1; 7 bases line up with TRBD1. Trimming took 4 bases from V and 7 from J; bases not matched to a gene: 11. The CDR3 consists of 15 residues. The germline V gene has CDR1 SGHRS and CDR2 YFSETQ. The CDR3 bases are TGCGCCAGCAGCGTGACAGGGACCCCCGGGAATGAGCAGTTCTTC. It specifies CASSVTGTPGNEQFF.

V and J are TRBV15 and TRBJ2-2, with D possibly matching TRBD2 (7 bases). Germline V CDR1 and CDR2: LNHNV, YYDKDF (reference sequence). The length of the CDR3 is 16 residues. With 8 bases removed from V and 3 bases from J, the gap between germline ends came to 19 bases. CDR3 in DNA: TGTGCCACCCCGAACAAGGGGGGGTGGGACACCGGGGAGCTGTTTTTT. As protein: CATPNKGGWDTGELFF.

This clonotype was seen repeatedly, ten times or more. The chain has TRBV5-1 and TRBJ2-2; D possibly corresponds to TRBD2 (6 bases). CDR1 and CDR2 from the germline V gene are SGHRS and YFSETQ. This CDR3 is built from 16 residues. V lost 5 bases, J lost 0 bases, and 14 bases lay in between. In DNA form, the CDR3 reads TGCGCCAGCAGGCCCGAGCGGGCCGCGAACACCGGGGAGCTGTTTTTT. It codes for CASRPERAANTGELFF.

There are a few counts of this clonotype. The rearrangement links TRBV4-1 to TRBJ2-1; 15 bases fit TRBD2. V shed 4 bases, J shed 6 bases, and the junction held 7 bases outside the gene matches. The CDR3 has 17 residues. CDR1 and CDR2 (germline): MGHRA, YSYEKL. The CDR3 coding sequence is TGCGCCAGCAGCCGGAAGGGACTAGCGGGGGGACTCAATGAGCAGTTCTTC. Encoded protein: CASSRKGLAGGLNEQFF.

Only a few counts were recorded for this clonotype. This sequence joins TRBV7-3 and TRBJ2-7; D unclear. Judging by the DNA end, TRBJ2-5 fits better; the J call may be wrong. CDR3 length equals 14 residues. In germline, CDR1 is SGHTA, CDR2 FQGTGA. The CDR3 loop reads CASSLTGPSETQYF. CDR3 DNA: TGTGCCAGCAGCTTAACCGGCCCTTCGGAGACCCAGTACTTC.

This clonotype was seen only once. The J gene is TRBJ2-5, the V gene TRBV6-1, with 7 bases matching TRBD2. The CDR3 loop spans 13 amino acids. Germline-derived CDR1 and CDR2 are MNHNS and SASEGT. J lost 11 bases, V lost 8 bases, and 14 bases had no gene match. The CDR3 reads CASGDYSYNEQYF. In nucleotides, the CDR3 is TGTGCCAGCGGGGACTACTCCTACAATGAGCAGTACTTC.

This clonotype was recorded a few times. The chain couples TRBV20-1 to TRBJ2-6; D is unclear. The CDR3 has 14 residues. V lost 0 bases to trimming and J lost 4 bases, with 7 bases between them. CDR1 is DFQATT and CDR2 is SNEGSKA in the germline V gene (reference sequence). The DNA of the CDR3 is TGCAGTGCTAGAGAAATAGTCGGGGCCAACGTCCTGACTTTC. Residues: CSAREIVGANVLTF.

This clonotype was recorded a few times. The chain uses TRBV6-5 and TRBJ2-7; D is possibly TRBD1 or TRBD2 (6 bases each). The V end lost 2 bases, the J end lost 5 bases, and 13 bases lay between the germline ends. From germline, CDR1 is MNHEY and CDR2 SVGAGI. The CDR3 is 14 amino acids. This chain's CDR3 is CASSYGRDKNEQYF. The CDR3 nucleotides read TGTGCCAGCAGTTACGGGCGGGACAAAAACGAGCAGTACTTC.

This clonotype was observed a handful of times. V and J are TRBV4-2 and TRBJ1-4; D is perhaps TRBD1 (6 bases). Trimming removed 1 base from V and 4 bases from J, with 7 bases in between. CDR3 length: 14 amino acids. Germline values: CDR1 LGHNA, CDR2 YNFKEQ. The CDR3, as DNA: TGTGCCAGCAGCCAAGTGGACAGTAATGAAAAACTGTTTTTT. Protein product: CASSQVDSNEKLFF.

This clonotype has just one count. The rearrangement links TRBV2 to TRBJ2-5, with no clear D. V was trimmed by 4 bases and J by 5 bases, leaving 11 bases between them. This CDR3 comprises 13 residues. Germline CDR1 SNHLY, CDR2 FYNNEI. For the CDR3, the DNA is TGTGCCAGCAGTGGCCGGACCGGGGAGACCCAGTACTTC. The encoded protein is CASSGRTGETQYF. The variable domain in full, completed from reference TRBV2 and TRBJ2-5, reads EPEVTQTPSHQVTQMGQEVILRCVPISNHLYFYWYRQILGQKVEFLVSFYNNEISEKSEIFDDQFSVERPDGSNFTLKIRSTKLEDSAMYFCASSGRTGETQYFGPGTRLLVL.

This clonotype was seen a few times. This sequence joins TRBV3-1 and TRBJ2-7; TRBD2 agrees at 11 bases. The V gene end was trimmed by 11 bases and the J gene end by 5 bases; junction bases not matched to a gene: 14. Germline V gene sequence: CDR1 LGHDT, CDR2 YNNKEL (reference sequence). This CDR3 comprises 15 residues. CDR3 sequence reads: CASTTSGGLYHEQYF. CDR3 nucleotides: TGTGCCTCAACCACTAGCGGGGGTTTATACCACGAGCAGTACTTC.

This clonotype has more than one count but fewer than ten. The chain recombines TRBV20-1 with TRBJ1-2, with a possible D match to TRBD1 (5 bases). V lost 6 bases and J lost 7, with 24 bases in between. The CDR3 runs 15 residues. Germline lookup yields CDR1 DFQATT and CDR2 SNEGSKA (reference sequence). The CDR3 protein is CSALPESLWGGGYTF. CDR3 bases: TGCAGTGCCCTACCGGAGTCTCTATGGGGGGGTGGCTACACCTTC.

The V and J genes are TRBV20-1 and TRBJ2-1; D perhaps matches TRBD2 (6 bases). The CDR3 sequence is 14 residues long. Deletions cut 6 bases from V and 6 bases from J, with 18 bases between. Germline V gene sequence: CDR1 DFQATT, CDR2 SNEGSKA (reference sequence). The CDR3 DNA follows: TGCAGTGCCACGAGATCGGGAGCCCCCAATGAGCAGTTCTTC. As protein: CSATRSGAPNEQFF.

V is TRBV7-9 and J is TRBJ2-1, with a weak D call TRBD2 (7 bases). CDR1 and CDR2 from the germline V gene are SEHNR and FQNEAQ (reference sequence). This CDR3 has 15 residues. Trimming shortened V by 6 bases and J by 9 bases, and 21 bases separated the two germline ends. The DNA for the CDR3 is TGTGCCAGCAGGAAGGGGGACACGGGGGGAGGTGAGCAGTTCTTC. This gives the protein CASRKGDTGGGEQFF.